This T cell receptor (beta chain) was documented in a study of blood T cell repertoires in COVID-19. Background on the study: Acute-phase and convalescent COVID-19 samples originated in the United States, Italy and Spain. PBMCs, B-cell-depleted T cells, or T cells were the source of the cDNA or gDNA that made up the material.

Germline V gene data show CDR1 as SGHTA and CDR2 as FQGNSA. J lost 6 bases, V lost 1 base, and 8 bases had no gene match. The CDR3 extends over 15 amino acids. Authors' methods: The authors estimated nucleated cell counts from reference gene primer amplification. TCRdb's table, derived via immunoSEQ multiplex PCR, lists solely in-frame clones and lacks some. The DNA was the basis for D and trimming; V, J and clone size are from that table. The data contain some 170,000 clones, approximately 80% of them seen just once; the ten biggest clones take up around 7.9%. V gene TRBV7-2 combines with J gene TRBJ1-2, with TRBD1 identical over 7 bases. The sequence came from a woman aged 45-59 years with active or convalescent COVID-19. The sample consisted of peripheral blood. The DNA for the CDR3 is TGTGCCAGCAGCTTAGAAACCTCGACAGGGAATGGCTACACCTTC. Protein product: CASSLETSTGNGYTF.